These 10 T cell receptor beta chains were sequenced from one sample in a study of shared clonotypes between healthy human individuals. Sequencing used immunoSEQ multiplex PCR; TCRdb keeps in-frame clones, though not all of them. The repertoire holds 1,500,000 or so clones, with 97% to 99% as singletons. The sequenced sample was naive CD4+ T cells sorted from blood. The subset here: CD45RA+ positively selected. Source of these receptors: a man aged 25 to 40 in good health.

The CDR3 loop is CASSVVGNSQETQYF. The CDR3 DNA is TGTGCCAGCAGCGTAGTCGGAAATTCCCAAGAGACCCAGTACTTC. The chain joins TRBV9 to TRBJ2-5; no reliable D call. The CDR3 contains 15 residues. V was pared by 0 bases and J by 1 base, with 10 bases between. Germline V gene sequence: CDR1 SGDLS, CDR2 YYNGEE.

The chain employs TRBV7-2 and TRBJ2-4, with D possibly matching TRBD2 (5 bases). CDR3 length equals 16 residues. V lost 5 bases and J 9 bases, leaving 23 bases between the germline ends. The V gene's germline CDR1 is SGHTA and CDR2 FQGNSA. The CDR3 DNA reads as TGTGCCAGCAGCCCGAAGGGTAGTCCGCTGGGAGTCATTCAGTACTTC. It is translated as CASSPKGSPLGVIQYF. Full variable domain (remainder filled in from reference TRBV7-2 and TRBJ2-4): GAGVSQSPSNKVTEKGKDVELRCDPISGHTALYWYRQSLGQGLEFLIYFQGNSAPDKSGLPSDRFSAERTGGSVSTLTIQRTQQEDSAVYLCASSPKGSPLGVIQYFGAGTRLSVL.

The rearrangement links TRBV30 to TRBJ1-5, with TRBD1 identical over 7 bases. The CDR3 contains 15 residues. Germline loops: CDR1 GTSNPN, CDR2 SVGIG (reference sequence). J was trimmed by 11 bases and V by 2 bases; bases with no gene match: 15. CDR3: CAWSTLQGFGGSQHF. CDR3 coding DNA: TGTGCCTGGAGTACTTTACAGGGGTTTGGGGGGTCCCAGCATTTT.

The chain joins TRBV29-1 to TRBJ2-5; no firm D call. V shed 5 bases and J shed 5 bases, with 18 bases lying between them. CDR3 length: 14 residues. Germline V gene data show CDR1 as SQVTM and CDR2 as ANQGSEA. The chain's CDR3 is CSVQRLFQGETQYF. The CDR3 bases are TGCAGCGTTCAAAGACTCTTTCAAGGGGAGACCCAGTACTTC.

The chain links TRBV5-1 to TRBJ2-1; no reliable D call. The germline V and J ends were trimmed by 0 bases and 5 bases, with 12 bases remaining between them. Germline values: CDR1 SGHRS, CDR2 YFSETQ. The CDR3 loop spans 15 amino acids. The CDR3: CASSLVAGRNNEQFF. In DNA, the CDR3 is TGCGCCAGCAGCTTGGTGGCTGGCCGCAACAATGAGCAGTTCTTC.

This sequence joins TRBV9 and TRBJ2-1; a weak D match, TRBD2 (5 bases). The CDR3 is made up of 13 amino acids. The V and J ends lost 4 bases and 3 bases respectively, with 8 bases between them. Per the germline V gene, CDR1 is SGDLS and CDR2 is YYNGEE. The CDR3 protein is CASSRTVYNEQFF. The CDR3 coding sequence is TGTGCCAGCAGCCGGACTGTCTACAATGAGCAGTTCTTC.

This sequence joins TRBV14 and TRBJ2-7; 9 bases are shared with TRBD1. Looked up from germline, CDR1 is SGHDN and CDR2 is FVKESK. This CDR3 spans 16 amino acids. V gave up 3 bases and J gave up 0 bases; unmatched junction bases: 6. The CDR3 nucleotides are TGTGCCAGCAGCCATCCCGGGACAGGGAGCTCCTACGAGCAGTACTTC. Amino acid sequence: CASSHPGTGSSYEQYF. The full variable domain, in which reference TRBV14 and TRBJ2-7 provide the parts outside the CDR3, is EAGVTQFPSHSVIEKGQTVTLRCDPISGHDNLYWYRRVMGKEIKFLLHFVKESKQDESGMPNNRFLAERTGGTYSTLKVQPAELEDSGVYFCASSHPGTGSSYEQYFGPGTRLTVT.

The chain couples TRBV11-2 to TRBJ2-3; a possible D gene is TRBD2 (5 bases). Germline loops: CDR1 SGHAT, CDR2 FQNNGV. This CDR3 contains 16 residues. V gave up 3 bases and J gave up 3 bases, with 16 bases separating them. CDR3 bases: TGTGCCAGCAGCTTTACGGGGAGAAGCAGGACAGATACGCAGTATTTT. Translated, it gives CASSFTGRSRTDTQYF.

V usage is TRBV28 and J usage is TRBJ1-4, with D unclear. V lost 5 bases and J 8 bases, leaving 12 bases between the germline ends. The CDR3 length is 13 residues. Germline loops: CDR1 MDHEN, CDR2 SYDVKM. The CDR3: CASSVAWWEKLFF. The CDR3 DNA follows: TGTGCCAGCAGTGTGGCCTGGTGGGAAAAACTGTTTTTT.

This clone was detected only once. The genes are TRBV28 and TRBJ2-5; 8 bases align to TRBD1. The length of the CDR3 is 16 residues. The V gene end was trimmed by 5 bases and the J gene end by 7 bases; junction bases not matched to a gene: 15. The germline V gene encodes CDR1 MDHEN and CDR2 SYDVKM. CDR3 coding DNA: TGTGCCAGCAGTCTTCCCGGGGCAGGGGGCGCGAGGACCCAGTACTTC. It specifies CASSLPGAGGARTQYF.